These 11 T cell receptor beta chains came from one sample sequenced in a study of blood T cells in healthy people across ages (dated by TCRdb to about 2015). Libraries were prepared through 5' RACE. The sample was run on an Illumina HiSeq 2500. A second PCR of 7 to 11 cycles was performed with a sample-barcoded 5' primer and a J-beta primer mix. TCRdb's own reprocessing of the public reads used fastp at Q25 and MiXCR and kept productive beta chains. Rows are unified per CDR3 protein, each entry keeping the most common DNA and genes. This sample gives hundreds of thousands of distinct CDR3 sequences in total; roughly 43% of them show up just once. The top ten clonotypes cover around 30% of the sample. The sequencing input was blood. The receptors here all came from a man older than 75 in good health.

The CDR3 coding sequence is TGCGCCAGCAGCCCGGGACAGGGGGACTACGAGCAGTACTTC. Translating it yields CASSPGQGDYEQYF. The chain uses TRBV5-1 and TRBJ2-7, with 11 bases identical to TRBD1. Germline V gene data show CDR1 as SGHRS and CDR2 as YFSETQ. The CDR3 runs to 14 residues. V lost 4 bases and J lost 3; bases outside the gene matches: 3.

The CDR3 DNA reads as TGCAGTGCTAGAGATCCAACTAGCGGGTCAGCCCAGCAGTTCTTC. Encoded protein: CSARDPTSGSAQQFF. V is TRBV20-1 and J is TRBJ2-1; 9 nucleotides agree with TRBD2. After removal of 0 bases from V and 11 bases from J, the junction contained 11 bases not matched to a gene. This CDR3 contains 15 residues. Germline-derived CDR1 and CDR2 are DFQATT and SNEGSKA (reference sequence).

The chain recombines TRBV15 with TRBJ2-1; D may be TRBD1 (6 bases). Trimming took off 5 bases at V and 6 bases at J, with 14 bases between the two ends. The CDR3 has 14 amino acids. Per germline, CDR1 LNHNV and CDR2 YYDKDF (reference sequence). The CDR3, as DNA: TGTGCCACCAGCTTAGGACAGACTATCAATGAGCAGTTCTTC. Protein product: CATSLGQTINEQFF.

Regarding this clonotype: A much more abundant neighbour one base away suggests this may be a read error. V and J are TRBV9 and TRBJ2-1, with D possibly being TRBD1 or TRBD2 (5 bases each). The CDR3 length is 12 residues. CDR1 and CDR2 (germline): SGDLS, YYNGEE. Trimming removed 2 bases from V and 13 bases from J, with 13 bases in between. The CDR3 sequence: CASSVGMGTQFF. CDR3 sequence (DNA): TGTGCCAGCAGCGTCGGAATGGGGACCCAGTTCTTC. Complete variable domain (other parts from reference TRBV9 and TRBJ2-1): DSGVTQTPKHLITATGQRVTLRCSPRSGDLSVYWYQQSLDQGLQFLIQYYNGEERAKGNILERFSAQQFPDLHSELNLSSLELGDSALYFCASSVGMGTQFFGPGTRLTVL.

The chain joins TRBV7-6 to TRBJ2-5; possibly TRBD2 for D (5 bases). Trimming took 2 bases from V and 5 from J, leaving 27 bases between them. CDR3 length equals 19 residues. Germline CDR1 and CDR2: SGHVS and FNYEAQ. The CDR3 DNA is TGTGCCAGCAGCTTAATGCAGCGAGGGTGGACCGTAAGAGCGGAGACCCAGTACTTC. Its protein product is CASSLMQRGWTVRAETQYF.

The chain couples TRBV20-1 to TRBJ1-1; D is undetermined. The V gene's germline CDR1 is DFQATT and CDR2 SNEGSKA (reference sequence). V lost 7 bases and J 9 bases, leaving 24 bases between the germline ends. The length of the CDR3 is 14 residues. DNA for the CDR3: TGCAGTGTCAACCTCGGGAACTTTGGCCCCCAAGCTTTCTTT. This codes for CSVNLGNFGPQAFF.

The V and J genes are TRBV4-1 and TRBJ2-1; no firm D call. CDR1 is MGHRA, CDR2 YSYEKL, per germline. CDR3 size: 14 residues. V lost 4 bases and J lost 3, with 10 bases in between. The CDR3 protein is CASSPGDFYNEQFF. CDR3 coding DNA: TGCGCCAGCAGCCCAGGAGACTTCTACAATGAGCAGTTCTTC.

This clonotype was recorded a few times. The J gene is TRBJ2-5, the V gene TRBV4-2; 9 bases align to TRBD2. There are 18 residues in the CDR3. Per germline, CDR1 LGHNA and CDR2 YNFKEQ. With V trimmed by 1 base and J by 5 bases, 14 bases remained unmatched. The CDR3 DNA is TGTGCCAGCAGCCAAGCGATTAGCGGGGGCAACCGTGCGGAGACCCAGTACTTC. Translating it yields CASSQAISGGNRAETQYF.

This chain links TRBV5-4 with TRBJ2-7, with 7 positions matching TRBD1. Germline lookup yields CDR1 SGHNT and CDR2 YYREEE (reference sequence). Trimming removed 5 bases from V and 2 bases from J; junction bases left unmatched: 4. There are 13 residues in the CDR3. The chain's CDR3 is CASRSGQAYEQYF. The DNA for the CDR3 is TGTGCCAGCAGATCCGGACAGGCCTACGAGCAGTACTTC.

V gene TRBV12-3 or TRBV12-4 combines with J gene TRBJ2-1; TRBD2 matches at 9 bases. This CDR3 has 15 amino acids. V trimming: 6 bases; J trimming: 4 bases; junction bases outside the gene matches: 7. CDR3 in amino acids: CASRRAGGLYNEQFF. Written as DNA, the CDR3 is TGTGCCAGCAGGAGAGCGGGGGGCCTATACAATGAGCAGTTCTTC.

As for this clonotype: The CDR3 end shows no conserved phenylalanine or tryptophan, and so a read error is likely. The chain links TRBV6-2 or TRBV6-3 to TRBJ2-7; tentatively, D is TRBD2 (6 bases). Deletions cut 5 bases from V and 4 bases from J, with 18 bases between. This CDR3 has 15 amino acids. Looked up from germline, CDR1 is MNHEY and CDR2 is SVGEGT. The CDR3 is CASSGSGEAEYEQYL. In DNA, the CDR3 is TGTGCCAGCAGTGGATCGGGGGAGGCTGAATACGAGCAGTACTTA.